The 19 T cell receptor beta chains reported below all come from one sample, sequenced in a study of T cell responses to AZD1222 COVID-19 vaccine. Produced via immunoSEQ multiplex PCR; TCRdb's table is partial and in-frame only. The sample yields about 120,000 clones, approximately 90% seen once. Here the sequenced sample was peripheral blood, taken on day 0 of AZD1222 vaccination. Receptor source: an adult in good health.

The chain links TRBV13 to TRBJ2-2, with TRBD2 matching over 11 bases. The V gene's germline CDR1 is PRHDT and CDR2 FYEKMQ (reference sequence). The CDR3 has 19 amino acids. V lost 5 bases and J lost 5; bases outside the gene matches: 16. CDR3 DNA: TGTGCCAGCAGCACACAACAAGGGACTAGCGGTGGTTTGACCGGGGAGCTGTTTTTT. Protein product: CASSTQQGTSGGLTGELFF. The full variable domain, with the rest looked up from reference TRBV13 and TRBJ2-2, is AAGVIQSPRHLIKEKRETATLKCYPIPRHDTVYWYQQGPGQDPQFLISFYEKMQSDKGSIPDRFSAQQFSDYHSELNMSSLELGDSALYFCASSTQQGTSGGLTGELFFGEGSRLTVL.

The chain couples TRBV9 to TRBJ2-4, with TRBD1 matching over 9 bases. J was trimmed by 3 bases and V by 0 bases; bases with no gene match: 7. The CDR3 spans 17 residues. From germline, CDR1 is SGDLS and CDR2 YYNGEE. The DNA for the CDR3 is TGTGCCAGCAGCGTAGGGAGACAGGGGGTGTTCAAAAACATTCAGTACTTC. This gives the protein CASSVGRQGVFKNIQYF. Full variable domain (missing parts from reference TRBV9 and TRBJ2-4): DSGVTQTPKHLITATGQRVTLRCSPRSGDLSVYWYQQSLDQGLQFLIQYYNGEERAKGNILERFSAQQFPDLHSELNLSSLELGDSALYFCASSVGRQGVFKNIQYFGAGTRLSVL.

Here the CDR3 reads CASSLGTSNSYNSPLHF. CDR3 sequence (DNA): TGTGCCAGCAGCCTTGGGACTTCAAACTCCTATAATTCACCCCTCCACTTT. The genes are TRBV9 and TRBJ1-6; weak D call: TRBD1 (5 bases). The V gene lost 4 bases and the J gene lost 0 bases, with 14 bases spanning the gap. The CDR3 runs 17 residues. Germline CDR1 and CDR2: SGDLS and YYNGEE.

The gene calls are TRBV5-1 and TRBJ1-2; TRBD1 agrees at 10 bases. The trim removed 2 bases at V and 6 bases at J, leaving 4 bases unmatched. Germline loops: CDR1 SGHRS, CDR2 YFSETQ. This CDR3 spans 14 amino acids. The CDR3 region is CASSFGQGDDGYTF. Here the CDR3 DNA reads TGCGCCAGCAGCTTTGGACAGGGGGACGATGGCTACACCTTC.

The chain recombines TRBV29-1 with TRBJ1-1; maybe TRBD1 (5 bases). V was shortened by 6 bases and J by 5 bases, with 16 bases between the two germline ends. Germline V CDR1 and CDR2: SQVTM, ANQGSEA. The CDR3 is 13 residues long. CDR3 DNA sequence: TGCAGCGTCGGAAGGGAGGGGAGGACTGAAGCTTTCTTT. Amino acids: CSVGREGRTEAFF.

CDR3 residues: CASSQPHLATNEKLFF. The CDR3 nucleotides read TGCGCCAGCAGCCAGCCACACCTTGCAACTAATGAAAAACTGTTTTTT. This chain links TRBV4-3 with TRBJ1-4; unclear D gene. CDR3 length: 16 residues. V was shortened by 3 bases and J by 0 bases, with 11 bases between the two germline ends. From germline, CDR1 is LGHNA and CDR2 YSLEER.

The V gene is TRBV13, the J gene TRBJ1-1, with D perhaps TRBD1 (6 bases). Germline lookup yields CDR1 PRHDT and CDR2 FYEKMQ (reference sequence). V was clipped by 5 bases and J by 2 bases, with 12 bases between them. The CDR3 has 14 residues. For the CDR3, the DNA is TGTGCCAGCAGCCGGACAGCTAGAAACACTGAAGCTTTCTTT. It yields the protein CASSRTARNTEAFF.

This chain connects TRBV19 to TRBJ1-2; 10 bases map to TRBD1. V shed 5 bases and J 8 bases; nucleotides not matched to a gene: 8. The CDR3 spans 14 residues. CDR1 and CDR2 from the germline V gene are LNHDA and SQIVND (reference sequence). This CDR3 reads CASSWTGGDDGYTF. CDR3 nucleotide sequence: TGTGCCAGTAGTTGGACAGGGGGAGATGACGGCTACACCTTC.

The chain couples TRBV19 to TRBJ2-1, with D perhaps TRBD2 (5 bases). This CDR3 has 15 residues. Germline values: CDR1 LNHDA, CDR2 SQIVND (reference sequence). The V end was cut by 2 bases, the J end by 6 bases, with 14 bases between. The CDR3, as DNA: TGTGCCAGTAGTATAATGGCGGGCGGCTCCAATGAGCAGTTCTTC. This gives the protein CASSIMAGGSNEQFF.

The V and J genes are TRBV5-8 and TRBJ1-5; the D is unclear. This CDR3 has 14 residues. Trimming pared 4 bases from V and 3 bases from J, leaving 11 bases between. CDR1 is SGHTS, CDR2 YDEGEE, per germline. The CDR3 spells CASSMDGYNQPQHF. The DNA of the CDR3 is TGTGCCAGCAGCATGGACGGCTACAATCAGCCCCAGCATTTT.

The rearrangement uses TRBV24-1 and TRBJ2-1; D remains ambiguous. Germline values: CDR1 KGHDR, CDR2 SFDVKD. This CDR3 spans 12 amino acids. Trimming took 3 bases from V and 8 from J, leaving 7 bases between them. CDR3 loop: CATSDQSDEQFF. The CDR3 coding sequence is TGTGCCACCAGTGATCAGAGCGATGAGCAGTTCTTC.

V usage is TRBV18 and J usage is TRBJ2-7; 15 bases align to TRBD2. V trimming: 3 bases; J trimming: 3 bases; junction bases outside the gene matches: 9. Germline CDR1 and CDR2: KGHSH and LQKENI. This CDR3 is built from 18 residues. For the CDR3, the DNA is TGTGCCAGCTCACCTAAGACTACGGGACTAGCGGGGGGCTACGAGCAGTACTTC. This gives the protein CASSPKTTGLAGGYEQYF.

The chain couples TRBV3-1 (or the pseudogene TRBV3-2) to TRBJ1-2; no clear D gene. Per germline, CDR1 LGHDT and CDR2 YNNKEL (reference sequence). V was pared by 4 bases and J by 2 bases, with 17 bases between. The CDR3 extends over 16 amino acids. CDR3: CASSPSGRAVNYGYTF. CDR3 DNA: TGTGCCAGCAGCCCCTCCGGACGGGCGGTAAACTATGGCTACACCTTC.

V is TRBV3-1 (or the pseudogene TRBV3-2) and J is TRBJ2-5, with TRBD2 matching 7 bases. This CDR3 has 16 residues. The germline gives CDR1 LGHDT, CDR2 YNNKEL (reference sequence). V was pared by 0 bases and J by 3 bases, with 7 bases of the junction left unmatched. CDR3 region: CASSQEWGLSKETQYF. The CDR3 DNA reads TGTGCCAGCAGCCAAGAGTGGGGACTATCTAAAGAGACCCAGTACTTC.

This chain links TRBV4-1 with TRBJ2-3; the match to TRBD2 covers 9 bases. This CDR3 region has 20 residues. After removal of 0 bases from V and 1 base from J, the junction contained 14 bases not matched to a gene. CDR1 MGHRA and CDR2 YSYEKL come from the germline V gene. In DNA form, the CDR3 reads TGCGCCAGCAGCCAAGATCTTCTAGCGGGGCGAGTACCGGGCACAGATACGCAGTATTTT. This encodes CASSQDLLAGRVPGTDTQYF.

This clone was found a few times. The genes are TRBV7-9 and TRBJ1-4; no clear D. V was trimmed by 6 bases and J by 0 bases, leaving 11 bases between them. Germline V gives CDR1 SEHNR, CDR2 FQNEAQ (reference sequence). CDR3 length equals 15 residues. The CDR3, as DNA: TGTGCCAGCAGTTCCCTACTATCAACTAATGAAAAACTGTTTTTT. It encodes CASSSLLSTNEKLFF. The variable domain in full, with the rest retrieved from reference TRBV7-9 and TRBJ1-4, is DTGVSQNPRHKITKRGQNVTFRCDPISEHNRLYWYRQTLGQGPEFLTYFQNEAQLEKSRLLSDRFSAERPKGSFSTLEIQRTEQGDSAMYLCASSSLLSTNEKLFFGSGTQLSVL.

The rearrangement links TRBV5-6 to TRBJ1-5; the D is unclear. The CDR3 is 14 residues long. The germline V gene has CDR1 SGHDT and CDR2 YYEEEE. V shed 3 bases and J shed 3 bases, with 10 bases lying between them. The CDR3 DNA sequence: TGTGCCAGCAGCTCTGACGGAAACAATCAGCCCCAGCATTTT. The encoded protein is CASSSDGNNQPQHF.

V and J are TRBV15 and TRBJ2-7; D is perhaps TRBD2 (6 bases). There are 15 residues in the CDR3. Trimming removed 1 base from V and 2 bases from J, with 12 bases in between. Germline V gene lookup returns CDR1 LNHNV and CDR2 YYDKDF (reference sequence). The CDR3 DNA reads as TGTGCCACCAGCAGAGGAGCGGAGGGGACCTACGAGCAGTACTTC. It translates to CATSRGAEGTYEQYF.

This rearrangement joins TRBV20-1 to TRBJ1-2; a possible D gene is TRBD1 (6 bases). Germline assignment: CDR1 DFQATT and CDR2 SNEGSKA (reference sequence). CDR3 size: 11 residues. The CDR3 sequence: CTLGARYGYTF. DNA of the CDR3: TGCACCCTGGGGGCCAGATATGGCTACACCTTC.